This TCR beta chain was sequenced for a study of cytotoxic CD8 clonotypes in ibrutinib-treated CLL. About the research overall: The patient breakdown showed 11 relapsed/refractory and around 16 treatment-naive cases, with fewer than 18 IGHV unmutated. Study-wide points: Patients showed higher baseline clonality than age-matched healthy donors, and it tracked circulating CD8+ T-cell counts. Public clonotypes, found uncommonly, either contracted or stayed stable on treatment.

As for this clone: Its antigen is undetermined.

TCRdb's copy holds only in-frame clones and misses some; the assay was immunoSEQ multiplex PCR. This sample has about 120,000 clones, with about 53% found just once. CDR3 length equals 14 residues. Germline loops: CDR1 MGHDK, CDR2 SYGVNS. V was clipped by 4 bases and J by 0 bases, with 7 bases between them. The sample here was PBMCs, taken after 24 months of ibrutinib treatment. The origin of this receptor is a human donor with chronic lymphocytic leukemia. The chain carries TRBV25-1 and TRBJ1-5; D remains ambiguous. CDR3 in DNA: TGTGCCAGCAGTGCGTATATTAGCAATCAGCCCCAGCATTTT. Amino acid sequence: CASSAYISNQPQHF.